The 15 T cell receptor beta chains below come from one sample, sequenced in a study of blood T cell repertoires in COVID-19 (TCRdb year 2020). The library was generated by the immunoSEQ multiplex PCR assay. TCRdb took this table from immuneACCESS and kept in-frame rearrangements with V and J called. Such tables lack part of the clones; where checked against another copy, unresolved V genes explain under half of the gap, and the rest is unexplained. This sample holds a few hundred thousand clones; roughly 90% were observed only once. Of the sample, about 6% is held by the ten largest clones. The specimen was peripheral blood. Receptors originate from a man aged 18 to 35 who had recovered from COVID-19.

DNA for the CDR3: TGTGCTAGTGCCCTTTCTGGCCCAGATACGCAGTATTTT. Its protein product is CASALSGPDTQYF. V is TRBV12-5 and J is TRBJ2-3; D uncertain. This CDR3 comprises 13 residues. Per germline, CDR1 LGHNT and CDR2 FRNRAP. V shed 7 bases and J shed 4 bases, with 12 bases lying between them.

The chain couples TRBV6-5 to TRBJ1-2; maybe TRBD1 (6 bases). V was clipped by 6 bases and J by 0 bases, with 14 bases between them. The germline gives CDR1 MNHEY, CDR2 SVGAGI. This CDR3 has 15 residues. The CDR3 DNA is TGTGCCAGCAGCGTACAGGGAAGTGCTAACTATGGCTACACCTTC. It translates to CASSVQGSANYGYTF.

This clone was seen a handful of times. Other DNA sequences in the sample encode the same CDR3. The chain uses TRBV7-2 and TRBJ1-2, with 8 bases aligning to TRBD1. Germline CDR1 is SGHTA and CDR2 is FQGNSA. V lost 6 bases, J lost 8 bases, and 8 bases stayed unmatched. This CDR3 has 13 amino acids. CDR3: CASSSGQGGGYTF. The CDR3 coding sequence is TGTGCCAGCAGTAGCGGACAGGGCGGCGGCTACACCTTC.

In this sample, this clone turned up once. This chain joins TRBV27 and TRBJ2-2; a possible D gene is TRBD1 (7 bases). Trimming cost V 5 bases and J 8 bases, with 15 bases left between them. Germline loops: CDR1 MNHEY, CDR2 SMNVEV (reference sequence). This CDR3 is 14 amino acids long. The CDR3 sequence is CASSPQGGWGELFF. CDR3 DNA: TGTGCCAGCAGTCCGCAGGGGGGTTGGGGGGAGCTGTTTTTT.

The rearrangement links TRBV5-1 to TRBJ2-3; D may be TRBD2 (5 bases). From germline, CDR1 is SGHRS and CDR2 YFSETQ. V was cut by 1 base and J by 3 bases, with 9 bases left in between. This CDR3 is built from 14 residues. This chain's CDR3 is CASSLRRETDTQYF. The DNA for the CDR3 is TGCGCCAGCAGCTTGAGAAGGGAGACAGATACGCAGTATTTT.

The V gene is TRBV29-1, the J gene TRBJ1-1; no clear D. The CDR3 contains 12 residues. The germline gives CDR1 SQVTM, CDR2 ANQGSEA. V lost 7 bases to trimming and J lost 5 bases, with 14 bases between them. CDR3 sequence reads: CSGAKTETEAFF. The CDR3 DNA is TGCAGCGGGGCGAAGACCGAAACTGAAGCTTTCTTT.

V and J are TRBV4-3 and TRBJ2-2, with a possible D match to TRBD1 (6 bases). This CDR3 region has 15 residues. V was pared by 0 bases and J by 6 bases, with 11 bases between. CDR1 is LGHNA, CDR2 YSLEER, per germline. The CDR3 sequence is CASSQEGGRAGELFF. As DNA, the CDR3 is TGCGCCAGCAGCCAAGAAGGGGGTCGGGCCGGGGAGCTGTTTTTT.

The chain has TRBV2 and TRBJ1-6; D remains ambiguous. The CDR3 length is 14 residues. Germline V gives CDR1 SNHLY, CDR2 FYNNEI. The V gene lost 7 bases and the J gene lost 10 bases, with 17 bases spanning the gap. This CDR3 reads CASTNPGRESPLHF. As DNA, the CDR3 is TGTGCCAGCACCAACCCCGGCCGGGAATCACCCCTCCACTTT.

This clone was picked up a small number of times. The identical CDR3 is also encoded by other nucleotide sequences in the sample. This rearrangement joins TRBV5-1 to TRBJ2-7; 11 bases map to TRBD2. The CDR3 consists of 14 residues. V trimming: 4 bases; J trimming: 4 bases; junction bases outside the gene matches: 4. From germline, CDR1 is SGHRS and CDR2 YFSETQ. The CDR3 nucleotides read TGCGCCAGCAGCCTAACTAGCGGGAGTTACGAGCAGTACTTC. Its translation: CASSLTSGSYEQYF. Variable domain in full (rest from reference TRBV5-1 and TRBJ2-7): KAGVTQTPRYLIKTRGQQVTLSCSPISGHRSVSWYQQTPGQGLQFLFEYFSETQRNKGNFPGRFSGRQFSNSRSEMNVSTLELGDSALYLCASSLTSGSYEQYFGPGTRLTVT.

The chain couples TRBV19 to TRBJ1-5; TRBD1 might be the D (6 bases). Germline CDR1 and CDR2: LNHDA and SQIVND (reference sequence). This CDR3 contains 14 residues. V gave up 9 bases and J gave up 6 bases, with 18 bases separating them. CDR3 region: CASSPDRNFQPQHF. CDR3 bases: TGTGCCAGCAGCCCCGACAGGAATTTTCAGCCCCAGCATTTT.

The V and J genes are TRBV28 and TRBJ1-1; D uncertain. The CDR3 totals 12 residues. The V end lost 2 bases, the J end lost 7 bases, and 8 bases lay between the germline ends. Germline CDR1 reads MDHEN; CDR2 reads SYDVKM. This chain's CDR3 is CASSLIPNEAFF. CDR3 DNA: TGTGCCAGCAGTTTAATTCCTAATGAAGCTTTCTTT.

This chain uses TRBV7-6 with TRBJ2-7, with D perhaps TRBD1 (5 bases). The germline gives CDR1 SGHVS, CDR2 FNYEAQ. Trimming pared 2 bases from V and 3 bases from J, leaving 8 bases between. This CDR3 is 13 amino acids long. This chain's CDR3 is CASSLQGNYEQYF. CDR3 nucleotides: TGTGCCAGCAGCTTACAGGGTAACTACGAGCAGTACTTC.

The chain couples TRBV3-1 (or the pseudogene TRBV3-2) to TRBJ1-4; D is unresolved. The CDR3 runs to 16 residues. Trimming cost V 3 bases and J 0 bases, with 11 bases left between them. Germline CDR1 and CDR2: LGHDT and YNNKEL (reference sequence). The CDR3 DNA is TGTGCCAGCAGCCAGGGCAGCGGGGCAACTAATGAAAAACTGTTTTTT. Its translation is CASSQGSGATNEKLFF.

V usage is TRBV11-1 and J usage is TRBJ2-1; 12 bases match TRBD2. CDR3 length: 15 amino acids. The ends lost 5 bases at V and 6 bases at J; junction bases unmatched: 5. Per germline, CDR1 SGHAT and CDR2 FQDESV (reference sequence). The CDR3 sequence is CASSGRTSGINEQFF. Here the CDR3 DNA reads TGTGCCAGCAGCGGGAGGACTAGCGGGATCAATGAGCAGTTCTTC.

The table lists this clone with a few counts. The rearrangement uses TRBV14 and TRBJ1-2; D is ambiguous. The CDR3 runs 13 residues. The germline CDR1 and CDR2 sequences are SGHDN and FVKESK. Trimming removed 1 base from V and 7 bases from J, with 10 bases in between. The CDR3 here is CASSQVSGVGYTF. The CDR3, as DNA: TGTGCCAGCAGCCAAGTGTCCGGGGTTGGCTACACCTTC.